These T cell receptor beta chains were read from a single sample in a study of cytomegalovirus exposure and HLA in healthy donors. Assay: immunoSEQ multiplex PCR; the TCRdb copy retains only in-frame clones and omits some. The table lists hundreds of thousands of clones, about 87% of them singletons. Sequenced material: PBMCs. These receptors all come from a man aged 18-30 years in good health and CMV-seronegative. Each CDR3 is given with its conserved first and last residue. The size field is filled for only some rows; it gives once, few, many or a size class.

v_gene,abundance,CDR3aa
TRBV6-4,NA,CASSMGGTGVNEQFF
TRBV4-2,NA,CASSQQKTSFDTQYF
TRBV19,NA,CASSWSPDFNQPQHF
TRBV6-4,NA,CASSARQGTDTQYF
TRBV7-9,NA,CASSPLGGRALHPDEQYF
TRBV27,NA,CAGLPRGGEAFF
TRBV5-1,once,CASSSGGPSTDTQYF
TRBV4-3,once,CASSQDRQGQPQHF
TRBV7-6,NA,CASSLAWTYGSGTGELFF
TRBV5-6,NA,CASSFWSGTDTQYF
TRBV19,NA,CASSPGLGNEQFF
TRBV21-1,NA,CARGGGYGYTF
TRBV18,NA,CASSPRRSNQPQHF
TRBV10-2,once,CASTPGNEQFF
TRBV29-1,once,CSVLRTGGEAFF
TRBV7-9,NA,CASSLSLAAQYF
TRBV11-2,NA,CASSRRGLRTDTQYF
TRBV28,NA,CASTEPGQGRREQYF
TRBV28,NA,CASRTTGERIYEQYF
TRBV11-2,NA,CASSFGGGNSPLHF
TRBV5-1,NA,CASSLDWGTYEQYF
TRBV28,once,CASSSIGSNTGELFF
TRBV10-3,NA,CAISESSGQGKQETQYF
TRBV2,NA,CASSYFSGTGDGYTF
TRBV9,NA,CASSVGRRTYGYTF
TRBV6-5,NA,CASSYSSSGVNEQFF
TRBV12-2,NA,CASRSLGKDYNEQFF
TRBV7-9,NA,CASSPRQGTTKNIQYF
TRBV21-1,NA,CASMGGAGKGGYGYTF
TRBV28,NA,CASSLPSAWRGSYEQYF
TRBV5-1,NA,CASSLLADSGNTIYF
TRBV11-2,NA,CASSSLQGGELFF
TRBV28,NA,CASIGTSGGIYEQYF
TRBV6-5,NA,CASSKLGTDQETQYF
TRBV6-4,NA,CASKPPGQEPREQYF
TRBV11-2,NA,CASSLNSGTSTDTQYF
TRBV5-1,NA,CASSEIQGATGELFF
TRBV9,NA,CASSARLDAYEQYF
TRBV10-3,NA,CAISGTGGGSPLHF
TRBV11-2,NA,CASSFGQGWTNEKLFF
TRBV30,NA,CAWTVLIGEREGLGNTQYF
TRBV29-1,NA,CSVVRMGGDEAFF